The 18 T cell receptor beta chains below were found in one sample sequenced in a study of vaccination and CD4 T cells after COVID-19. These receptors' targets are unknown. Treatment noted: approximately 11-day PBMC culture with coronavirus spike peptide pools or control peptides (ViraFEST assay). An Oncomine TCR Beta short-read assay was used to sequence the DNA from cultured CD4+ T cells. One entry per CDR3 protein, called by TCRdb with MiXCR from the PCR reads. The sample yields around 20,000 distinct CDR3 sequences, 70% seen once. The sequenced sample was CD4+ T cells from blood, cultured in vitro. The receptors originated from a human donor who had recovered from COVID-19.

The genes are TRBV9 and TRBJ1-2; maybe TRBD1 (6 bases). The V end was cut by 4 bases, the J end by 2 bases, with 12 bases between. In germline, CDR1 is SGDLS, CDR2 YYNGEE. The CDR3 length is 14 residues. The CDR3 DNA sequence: TGTGCCAGCAGCTCCTACAGGGAAAACTATGGCTACACCTTC. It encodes CASSSYRENYGYTF.

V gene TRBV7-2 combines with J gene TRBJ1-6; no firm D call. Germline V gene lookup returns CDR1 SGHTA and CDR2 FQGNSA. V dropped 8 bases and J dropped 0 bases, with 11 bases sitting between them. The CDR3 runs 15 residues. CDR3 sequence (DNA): TGTGCCAGCCGCAACTCCGGCTCCTATAATTCACCCCTCCACTTT. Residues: CASRNSGSYNSPLHF.

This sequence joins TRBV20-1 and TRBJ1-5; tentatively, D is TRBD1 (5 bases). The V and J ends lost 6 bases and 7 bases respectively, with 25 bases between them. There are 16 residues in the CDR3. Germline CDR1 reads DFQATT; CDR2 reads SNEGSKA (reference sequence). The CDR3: CSAPHNLRQSEQPQHF. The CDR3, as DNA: TGCAGTGCCCCCCACAACCTCAGACAGTCGGAACAGCCCCAGCATTTT.

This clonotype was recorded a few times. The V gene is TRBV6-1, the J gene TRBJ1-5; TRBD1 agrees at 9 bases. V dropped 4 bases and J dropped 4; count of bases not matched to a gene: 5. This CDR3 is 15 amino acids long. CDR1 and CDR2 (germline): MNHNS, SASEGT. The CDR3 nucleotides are TGTGCCAGCAGTGGCGACAGGGGGGGGAATCAGCCCCAGCATTTT. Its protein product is CASSGDRGGNQPQHF.

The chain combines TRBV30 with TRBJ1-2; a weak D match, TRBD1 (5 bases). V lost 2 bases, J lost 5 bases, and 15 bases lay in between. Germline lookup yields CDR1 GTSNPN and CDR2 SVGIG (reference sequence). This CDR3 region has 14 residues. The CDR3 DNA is TGTGCCTGGAGTCGATCGGGACTCACATATGGCTACACCTTC. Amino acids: CAWSRSGLTYGYTF. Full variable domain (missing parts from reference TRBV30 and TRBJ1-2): SQTIHQWPATLVQPVGSPLSLECTVEGTSNPNLYWYRQAAGRGLQLLFYSVGIGQISSEVPQNLSASRPQDRQFILSSKKLLLSDSGFYLCAWSRSGLTYGYTFGSGTRLTVV.

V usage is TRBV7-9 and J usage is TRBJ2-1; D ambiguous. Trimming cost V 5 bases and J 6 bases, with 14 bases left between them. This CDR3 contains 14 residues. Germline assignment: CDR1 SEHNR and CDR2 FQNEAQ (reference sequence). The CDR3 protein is CASSPTSMVNEQFF. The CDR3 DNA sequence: TGTGCCAGCAGCCCCACCAGTATGGTCAATGAGCAGTTCTTC.

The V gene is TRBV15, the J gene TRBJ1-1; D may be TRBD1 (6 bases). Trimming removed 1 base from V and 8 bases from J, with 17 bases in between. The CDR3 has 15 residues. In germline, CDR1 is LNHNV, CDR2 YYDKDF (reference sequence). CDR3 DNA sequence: TGTGCCACCAGCAGAGGTAGGGCAGGGGCTACAGAAGCTTTCTTT. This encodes CATSRGRAGATEAFF.

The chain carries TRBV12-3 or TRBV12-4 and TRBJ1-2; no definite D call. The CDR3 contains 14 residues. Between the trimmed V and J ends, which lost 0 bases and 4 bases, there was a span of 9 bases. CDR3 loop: CASSLAQVIYGYTF. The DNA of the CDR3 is TGTGCCAGCAGTTTAGCGCAGGTCATCTATGGCTACACCTTC.

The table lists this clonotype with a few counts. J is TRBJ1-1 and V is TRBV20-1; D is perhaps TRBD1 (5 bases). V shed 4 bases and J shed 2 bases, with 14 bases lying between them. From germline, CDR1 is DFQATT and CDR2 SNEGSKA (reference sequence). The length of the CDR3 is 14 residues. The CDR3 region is CSANGARQNTEAFF. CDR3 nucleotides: TGCAGTGCTAACGGGGCTAGACAAAACACTGAAGCTTTCTTT.

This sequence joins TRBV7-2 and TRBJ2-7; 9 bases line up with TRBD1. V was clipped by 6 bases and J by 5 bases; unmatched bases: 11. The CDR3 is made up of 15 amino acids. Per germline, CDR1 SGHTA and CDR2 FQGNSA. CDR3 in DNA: TGTGCCAGCAGTTATGGTGGGACAGGGTTTAACGAGCAGTACTTC. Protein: CASSYGGTGFNEQYF.

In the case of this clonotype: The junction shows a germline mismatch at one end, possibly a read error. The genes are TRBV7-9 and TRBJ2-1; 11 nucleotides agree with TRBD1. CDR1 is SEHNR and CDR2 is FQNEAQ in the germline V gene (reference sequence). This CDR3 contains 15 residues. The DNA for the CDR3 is TGTGCCAGCAGGTTAGACGGGACAGGGGGAAATGAGCAGTTCTTC. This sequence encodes CASRLDGTGGNEQFF.

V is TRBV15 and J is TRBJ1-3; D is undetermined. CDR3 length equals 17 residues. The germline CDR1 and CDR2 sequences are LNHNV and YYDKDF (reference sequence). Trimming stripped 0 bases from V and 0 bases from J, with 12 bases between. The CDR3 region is CATSREGTRASGNTIYF. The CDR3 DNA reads TGTGCCACCAGCAGAGAAGGCACACGGGCCTCTGGAAACACCATATATTTT.

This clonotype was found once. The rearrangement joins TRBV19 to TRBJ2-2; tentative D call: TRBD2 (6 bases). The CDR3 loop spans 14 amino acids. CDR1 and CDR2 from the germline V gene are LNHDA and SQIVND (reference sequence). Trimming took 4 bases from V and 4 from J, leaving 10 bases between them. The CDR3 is CASSTRTTTGELFF. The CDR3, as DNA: TGTGCCAGTAGTACCAGGACTACCACCGGGGAGCTGTTTTTT.

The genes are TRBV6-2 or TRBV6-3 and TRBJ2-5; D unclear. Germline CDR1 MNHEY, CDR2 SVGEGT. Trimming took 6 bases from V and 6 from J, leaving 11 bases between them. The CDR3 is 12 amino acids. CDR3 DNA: TGTGCCAGCAGATACCCTGAGAAGACCCAGTACTTC. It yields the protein CASRYPEKTQYF.

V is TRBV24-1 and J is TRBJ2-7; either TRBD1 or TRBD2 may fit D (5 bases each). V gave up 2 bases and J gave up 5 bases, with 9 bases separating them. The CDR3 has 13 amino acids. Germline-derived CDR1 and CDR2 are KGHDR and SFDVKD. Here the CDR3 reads CATSDWGWHEQYF. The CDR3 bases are TGTGCCACCAGTGATTGGGGGTGGCACGAGCAGTACTTC.

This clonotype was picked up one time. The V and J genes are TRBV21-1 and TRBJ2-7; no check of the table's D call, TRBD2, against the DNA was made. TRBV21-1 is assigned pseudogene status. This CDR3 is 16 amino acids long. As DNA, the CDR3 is TGTGCCAGCAGCAAAAACCGAGCGCTGGTCCCCTACGAGCAGTACTTC. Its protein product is CASSKNRALVPYEQYF.

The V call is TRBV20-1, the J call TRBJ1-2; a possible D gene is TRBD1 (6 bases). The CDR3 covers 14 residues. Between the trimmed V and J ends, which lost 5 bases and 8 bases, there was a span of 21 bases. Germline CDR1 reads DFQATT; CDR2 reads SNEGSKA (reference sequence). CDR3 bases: TGCAGTGCTCCAACAGGGTCCCTTTTGGGAGGCTACACCTTC. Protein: CSAPTGSLLGGYTF.

CDR3 sequence (DNA): TGTGCCAGCAGCACCGGACGTAGCAATCAGCCCCAGCATTTT. It codes for CASSTGRSNQPQHF. This chain uses TRBV6-1 with TRBJ1-5; D gene ambiguous. V dropped 6 bases and J dropped 0 bases, with 9 bases sitting between them. The CDR3 extends over 14 amino acids. CDR1 and CDR2 from the germline V gene are MNHNS and SASEGT.